This T cell receptor (beta chain) derives from a study of CD8 T cells in Susac syndrome. Random hexamers were used to reverse transcribe roughly 0.45 to 1 ug of RNA. TCRdb independently ran MiXCR on the immunoSEQ multiplex PCR reads; one entry per CDR3 protein. The profile shows over 140,000 distinct CDR3 sequences, roughly 94% of them singletons. The CDR3 contains 13 residues. Germline lookup yields CDR1 DFQATT and CDR2 SNEGSKA (reference sequence). The sequencing sample was made of CD4+ T cells from PBMCs. The chain uses TRBV20-1 and TRBJ2-1; the match to TRBD2 covers 8 bases. This receptor was identified in a human donor with Susac syndrome. CDR3 sequence: CSSAGVGYNEQFF. The CDR3 DNA follows: TGCAGCTCAGCGGGAGTAGGCTACAATGAGCAGTTCTTC.